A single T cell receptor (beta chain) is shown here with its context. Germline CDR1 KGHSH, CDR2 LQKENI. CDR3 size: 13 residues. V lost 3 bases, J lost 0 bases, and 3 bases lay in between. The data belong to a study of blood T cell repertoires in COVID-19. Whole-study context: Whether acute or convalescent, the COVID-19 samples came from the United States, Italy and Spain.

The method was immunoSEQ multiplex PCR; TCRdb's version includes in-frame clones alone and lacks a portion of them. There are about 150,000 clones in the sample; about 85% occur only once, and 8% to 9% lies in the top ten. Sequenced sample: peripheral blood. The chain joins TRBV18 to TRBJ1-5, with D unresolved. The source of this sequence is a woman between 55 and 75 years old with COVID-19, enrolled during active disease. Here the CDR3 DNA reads TGTGCCAGCTCACCTTATAGCAATCAGCCCCAGCATTTT. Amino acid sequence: CASSPYSNQPQHF.